This T cell receptor beta chain stems from a study of T cell changes during pregnancy in multiple sclerosis. This clone came up a few times. The assay was immunoSEQ multiplex PCR, and TCRdb's table has in-frame clones only and misses some. The top ten clones hold less than 0.45% of a sample with 30,000 to 45,000 clones, roughly 90% of them seen once. The TCR comes from a female donor with multiple sclerosis, enrolled in a pregnancy study. Sequencing was performed on CD4+ T cells from peripheral blood mononuclear cells, taken in the third trimester of pregnancy.

DNA of the CDR3: TGTGCCAGCAGGGTGACAGGGTACGGCACCGGGGAGCTGTTTTTT. Protein sequence: CASRVTGYGTGELFF. The chain combines TRBV6-1 with TRBJ2-2; 7 bases line up with TRBD1. The CDR3 contains 15 residues. Looked up from germline, CDR1 is MNHNS and CDR2 is SASEGT. Trimming took 6 bases from V and 4 from J; bases not matched to a gene: 8.